This T cell receptor (beta chain) was found in a study of CD8+ T cells in alopecia areata. Overall study: The drug, oral tofacitinib, was given to treated patients at 5 to 10 mg twice daily.

In each case, RNA was isolated and then reverse transcribed into cDNA as the sequencing template. Measured with immunoSEQ multiplex PCR; TCRdb has only the in-frame clones, and not every one. The repertoire holds hundreds of thousands of clones, with approximately 65% as singletons. The treatment was: oral pan-JAK inhibitor, 5-10 mg twice daily. The CDR3 runs 12 residues. V lost 1 base and J 5 bases, leaving 5 bases between the germline ends. Germline V gene lookup returns CDR1 SEHNR and CDR2 FQNEAQ (reference sequence). The sequenced sample was CD4+ T cells sorted from blood, obtained at approximately week 42, from a patient treated with tofacitinib. J is TRBJ2-5 and V is TRBV7-9, with unresolved D. The sequence was obtained from a human donor with alopecia areata. CDR3 in amino acids: CASSLGLETQYF. The CDR3 bases are TGTGCCAGCAGCTTAGGACTGGAGACCCAGTACTTC.